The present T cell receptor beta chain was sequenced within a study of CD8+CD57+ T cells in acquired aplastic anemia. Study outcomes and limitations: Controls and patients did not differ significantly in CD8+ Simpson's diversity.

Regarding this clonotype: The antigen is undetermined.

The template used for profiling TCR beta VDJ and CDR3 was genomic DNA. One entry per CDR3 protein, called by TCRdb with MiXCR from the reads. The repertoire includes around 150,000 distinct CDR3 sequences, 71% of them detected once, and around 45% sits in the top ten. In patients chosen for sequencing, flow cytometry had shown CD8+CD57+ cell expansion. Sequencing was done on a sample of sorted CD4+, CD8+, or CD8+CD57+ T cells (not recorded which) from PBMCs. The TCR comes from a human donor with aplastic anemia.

The CDR3: CATSRDRLGIETQYF. The DNA for the CDR3 is TGTGCCACCAGCAGAGATCGGCTAGGGATAGAGACCCAGTACTTC. The V and J genes are TRBV15 and TRBJ2-5, with D uncertain. This CDR3 has 15 amino acids. CDR1 and CDR2 from the germline V gene are LNHNV and YYDKDF (reference sequence). Trimming cost V 0 bases and J 4 bases, with 12 bases left between them.